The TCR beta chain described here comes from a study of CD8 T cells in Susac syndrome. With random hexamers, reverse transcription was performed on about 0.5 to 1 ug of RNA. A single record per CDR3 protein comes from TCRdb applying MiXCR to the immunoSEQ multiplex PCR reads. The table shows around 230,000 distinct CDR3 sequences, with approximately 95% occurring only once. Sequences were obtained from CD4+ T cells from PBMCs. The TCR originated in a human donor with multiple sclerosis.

The CDR3 is CASSLNREPLGGYTF. CDR3 DNA: TGTGCCAGCAGCTTAAACCGGGAGCCTTTGGGTGGCTACACCTTC. This chain links TRBV6-5 with TRBJ1-2; D remains ambiguous. The CDR3 spans 15 residues. Trimming shortened V by 6 bases and J by 7 bases, and 21 bases separated the two germline ends. Germline V gene lookup returns CDR1 MNHEY and CDR2 SVGAGI.